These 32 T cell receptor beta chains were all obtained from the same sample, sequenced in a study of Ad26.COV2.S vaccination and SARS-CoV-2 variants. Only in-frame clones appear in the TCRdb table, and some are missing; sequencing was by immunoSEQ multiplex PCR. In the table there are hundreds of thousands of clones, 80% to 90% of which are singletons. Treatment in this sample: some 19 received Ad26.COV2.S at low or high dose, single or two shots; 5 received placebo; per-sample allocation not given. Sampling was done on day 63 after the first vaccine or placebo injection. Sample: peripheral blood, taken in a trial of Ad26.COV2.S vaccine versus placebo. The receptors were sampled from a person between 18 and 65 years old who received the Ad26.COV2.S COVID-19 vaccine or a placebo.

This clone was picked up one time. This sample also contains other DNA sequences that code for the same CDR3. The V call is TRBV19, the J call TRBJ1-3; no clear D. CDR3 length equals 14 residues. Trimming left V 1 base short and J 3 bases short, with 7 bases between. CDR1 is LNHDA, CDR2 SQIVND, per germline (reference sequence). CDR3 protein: CASSIAGSGNTIYF. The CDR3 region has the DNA TGTGCCAGTAGTATAGCTGGGAGTGGAAACACCATATATTTT.

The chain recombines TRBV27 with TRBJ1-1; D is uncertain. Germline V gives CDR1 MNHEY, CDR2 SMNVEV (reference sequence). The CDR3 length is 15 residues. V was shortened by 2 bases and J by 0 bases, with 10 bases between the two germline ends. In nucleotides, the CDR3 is TGTGCCAGCAGTTTAGCTCCGGTCATGAACACTGAAGCTTTCTTT. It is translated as CASSLAPVMNTEAFF.

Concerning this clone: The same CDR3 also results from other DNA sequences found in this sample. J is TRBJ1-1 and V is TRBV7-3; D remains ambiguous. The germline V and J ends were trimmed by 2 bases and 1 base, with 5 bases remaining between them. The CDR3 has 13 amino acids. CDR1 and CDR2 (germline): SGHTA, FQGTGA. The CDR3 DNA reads TGTGCCAGCAGCTTAGGCGCGAACACTGAAGCTTTCTTT. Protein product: CASSLGANTEAFF.

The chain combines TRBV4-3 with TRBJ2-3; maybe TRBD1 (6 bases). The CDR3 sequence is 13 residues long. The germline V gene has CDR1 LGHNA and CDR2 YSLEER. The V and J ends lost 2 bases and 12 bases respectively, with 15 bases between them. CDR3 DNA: TGCGCCAGCAGCCAAAGGGAAGGGGACACCCAGTATTTT. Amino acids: CASSQREGDTQYF.

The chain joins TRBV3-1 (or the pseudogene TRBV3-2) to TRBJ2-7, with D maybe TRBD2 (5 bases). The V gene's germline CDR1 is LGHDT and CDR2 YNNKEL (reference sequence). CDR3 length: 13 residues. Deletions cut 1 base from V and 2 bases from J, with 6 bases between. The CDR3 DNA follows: TGTGCCAGCAGCCAAGGGACTCCCTACGAGCAGTACTTC. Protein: CASSQGTPYEQYF.

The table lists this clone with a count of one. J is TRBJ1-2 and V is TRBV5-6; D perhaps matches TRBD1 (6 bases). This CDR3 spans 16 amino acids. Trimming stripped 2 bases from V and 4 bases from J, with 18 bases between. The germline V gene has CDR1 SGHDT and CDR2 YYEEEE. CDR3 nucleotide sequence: TGTGCCAGCAGCTTCAGGGGCATACCGGGCGCCTATGGCTACACCTTC. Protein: CASSFRGIPGAYGYTF.

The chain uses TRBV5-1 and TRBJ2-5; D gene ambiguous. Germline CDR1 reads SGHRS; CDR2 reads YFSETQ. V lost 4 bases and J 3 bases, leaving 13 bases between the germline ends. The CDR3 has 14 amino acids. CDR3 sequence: CASSPGPGEETQYF. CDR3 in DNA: TGCGCCAGCAGCCCCGGCCCCGGCGAAGAGACCCAGTACTTC.

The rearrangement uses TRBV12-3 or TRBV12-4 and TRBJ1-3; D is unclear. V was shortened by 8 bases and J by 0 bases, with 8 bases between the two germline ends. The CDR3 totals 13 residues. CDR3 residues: CASRRPSGNTIYF. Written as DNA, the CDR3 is TGTGCCAGCCGCCGTCCCTCTGGAAACACCATATATTTT.

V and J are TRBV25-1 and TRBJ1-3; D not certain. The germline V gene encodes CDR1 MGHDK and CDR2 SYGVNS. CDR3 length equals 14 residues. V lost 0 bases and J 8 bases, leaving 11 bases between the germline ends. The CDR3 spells CASSEYSRSDTIYF. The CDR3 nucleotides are TGTGCCAGCAGTGAATATTCCCGCTCGGACACCATATATTTT.

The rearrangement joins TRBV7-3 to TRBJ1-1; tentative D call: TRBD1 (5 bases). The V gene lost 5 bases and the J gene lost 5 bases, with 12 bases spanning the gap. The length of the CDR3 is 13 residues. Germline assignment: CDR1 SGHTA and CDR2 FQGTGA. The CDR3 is CASSREGFTEAFF. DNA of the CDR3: TGTGCCAGCAGCCGAGAGGGGTTTACTGAAGCTTTCTTT.

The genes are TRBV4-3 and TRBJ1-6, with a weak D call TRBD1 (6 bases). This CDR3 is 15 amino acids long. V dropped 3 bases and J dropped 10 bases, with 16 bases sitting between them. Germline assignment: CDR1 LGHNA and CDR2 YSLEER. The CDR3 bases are TGCGCCAGCAGCCAGCCCCAACAGGGCGTATCACCCCTCCACTTT. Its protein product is CASSQPQQGVSPLHF.

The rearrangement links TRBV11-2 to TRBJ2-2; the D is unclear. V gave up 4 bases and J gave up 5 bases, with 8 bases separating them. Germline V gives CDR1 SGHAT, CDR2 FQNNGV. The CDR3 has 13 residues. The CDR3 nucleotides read TGTGCCAGCAGCTCGTCTCAGACCGGGGAGCTGTTTTTT. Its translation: CASSSSQTGELFF. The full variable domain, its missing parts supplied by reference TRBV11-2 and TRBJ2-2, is EAGVAQSPRYKIIEKRQSVAFWCNPISGHATLYWYQQILGQGPKLLIQFQNNGVVDDSQLPKDRFSAERLKGVDSTLKIQPAKLEDSAVYLCASSSSQTGELFFGEGSRLTVL.

The CDR3 reads CASSARSSTDTQYF. As DNA, the CDR3 is TGTGCCAGCAGCGCAAGATCTAGCACAGATACGCAGTATTTT. The chain uses TRBV2 and TRBJ2-3, with D unresolved. The CDR3 is 14 residues long. Between the trimmed V and J ends, which lost 6 bases and 0 bases, there was a span of 10 bases. CDR1 is SNHLY and CDR2 is FYNNEI in the germline V gene.

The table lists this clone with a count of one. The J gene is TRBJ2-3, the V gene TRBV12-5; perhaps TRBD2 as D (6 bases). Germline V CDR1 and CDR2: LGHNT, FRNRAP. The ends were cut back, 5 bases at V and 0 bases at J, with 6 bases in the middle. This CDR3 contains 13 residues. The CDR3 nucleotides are TGTGCTAGTGGTCTAGCGAGCACAGATACGCAGTATTTT. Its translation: CASGLASTDTQYF.

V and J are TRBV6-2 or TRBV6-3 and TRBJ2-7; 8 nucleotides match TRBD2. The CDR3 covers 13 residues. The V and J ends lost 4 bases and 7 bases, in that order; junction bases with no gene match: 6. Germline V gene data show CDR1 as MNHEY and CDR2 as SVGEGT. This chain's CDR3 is CASSLGLVWEQYF. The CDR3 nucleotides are TGTGCCAGCAGTTTGGGACTAGTATGGGAGCAGTACTTC.

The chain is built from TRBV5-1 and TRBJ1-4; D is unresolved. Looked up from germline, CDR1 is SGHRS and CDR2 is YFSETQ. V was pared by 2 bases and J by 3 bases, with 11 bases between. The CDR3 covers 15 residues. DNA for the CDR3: TGCGCCAGCAGCTTCGGGGTTTCGGCTAATGAAAAACTGTTTTTT. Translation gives CASSFGVSANEKLFF.

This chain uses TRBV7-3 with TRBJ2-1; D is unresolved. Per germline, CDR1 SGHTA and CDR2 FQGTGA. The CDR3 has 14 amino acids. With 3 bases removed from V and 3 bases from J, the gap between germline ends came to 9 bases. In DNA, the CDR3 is TGTGCCAGCAGCTTGTCTCCAGTCTACAATGAGCAGTTCTTC. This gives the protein CASSLSPVYNEQFF.

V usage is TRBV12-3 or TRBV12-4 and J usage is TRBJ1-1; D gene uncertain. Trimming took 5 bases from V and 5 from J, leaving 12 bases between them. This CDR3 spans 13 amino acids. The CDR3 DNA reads TGTGCCAGCAGTGACACACCATGGACTGAAGCTTTCTTT. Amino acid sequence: CASSDTPWTEAFF.

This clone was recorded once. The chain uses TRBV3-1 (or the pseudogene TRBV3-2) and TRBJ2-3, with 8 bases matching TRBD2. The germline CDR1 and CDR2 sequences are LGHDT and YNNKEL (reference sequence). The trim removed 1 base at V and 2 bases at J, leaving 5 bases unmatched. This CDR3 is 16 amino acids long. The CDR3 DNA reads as TGTGCCAGCAGCCAAGCCGGGACTAGGGTCACAGATACGCAGTATTTT. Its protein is CASSQAGTRVTDTQYF.

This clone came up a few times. CDR3 loop: CASSEVNGSGYTF. DNA for the CDR3: TGTGCCAGCAGTGAAGTAAACGGCTCCGGCTACACCTTC. The chain joins TRBV6-1 to TRBJ1-2; no reliable D call. Germline V gene sequence: CDR1 MNHNS, CDR2 SASEGT. The CDR3 contains 13 residues. Trimming took off 1 base at V and 8 bases at J, with 11 bases between the two ends.

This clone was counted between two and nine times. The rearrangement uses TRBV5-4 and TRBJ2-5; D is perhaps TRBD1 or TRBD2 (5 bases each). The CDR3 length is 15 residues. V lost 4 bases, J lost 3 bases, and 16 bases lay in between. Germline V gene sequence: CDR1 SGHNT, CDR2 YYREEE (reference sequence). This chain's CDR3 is CASSPFRDGKETQYF. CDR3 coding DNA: TGTGCCAGCAGCCCATTCCGGGACGGGAAAGAGACCCAGTACTTC.

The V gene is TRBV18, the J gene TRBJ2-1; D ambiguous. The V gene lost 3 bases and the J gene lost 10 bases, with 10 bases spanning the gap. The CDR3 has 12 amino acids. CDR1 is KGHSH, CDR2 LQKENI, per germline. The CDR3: CASSPTTWEQFF. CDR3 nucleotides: TGTGCCAGCTCACCTACGACGTGGGAGCAGTTCTTC.

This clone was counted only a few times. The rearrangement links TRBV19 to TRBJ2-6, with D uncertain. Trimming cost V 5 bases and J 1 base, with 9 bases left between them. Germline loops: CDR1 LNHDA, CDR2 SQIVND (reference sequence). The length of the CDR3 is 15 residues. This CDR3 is CASSWITSGANVLTF. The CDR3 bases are TGTGCCAGTAGTTGGATTACTTCTGGGGCCAACGTCCTGACTTTC.

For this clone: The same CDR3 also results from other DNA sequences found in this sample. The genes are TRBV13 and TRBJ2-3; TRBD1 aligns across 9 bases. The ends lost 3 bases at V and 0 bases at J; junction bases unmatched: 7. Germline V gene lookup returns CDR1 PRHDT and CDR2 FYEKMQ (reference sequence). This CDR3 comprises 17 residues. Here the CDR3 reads CASSLGTGTTSTDTQYF. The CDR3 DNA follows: TGTGCCAGCAGCTTGGGGACAGGGACTACCAGCACAGATACGCAGTATTTT.

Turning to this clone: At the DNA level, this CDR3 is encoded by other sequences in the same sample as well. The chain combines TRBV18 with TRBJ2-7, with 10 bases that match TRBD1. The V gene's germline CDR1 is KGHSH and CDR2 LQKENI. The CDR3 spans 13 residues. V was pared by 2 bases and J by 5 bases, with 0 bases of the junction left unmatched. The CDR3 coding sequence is TGTGCCAGCTCACCAGGGACAGGGGACGAGCAGTACTTC. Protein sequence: CASSPGTGDEQYF.

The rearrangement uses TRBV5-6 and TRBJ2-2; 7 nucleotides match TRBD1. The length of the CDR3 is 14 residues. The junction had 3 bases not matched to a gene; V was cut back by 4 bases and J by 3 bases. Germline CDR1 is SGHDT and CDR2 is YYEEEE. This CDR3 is CASSRDSYTGELFF. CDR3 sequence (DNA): TGTGCCAGCAGCAGGGACAGCTACACCGGGGAGCTGTTTTTT.

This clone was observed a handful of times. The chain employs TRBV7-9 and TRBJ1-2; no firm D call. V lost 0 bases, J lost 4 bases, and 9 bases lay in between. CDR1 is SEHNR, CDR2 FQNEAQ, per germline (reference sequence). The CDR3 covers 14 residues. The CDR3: CASSLASSPYGYTF. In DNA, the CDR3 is TGTGCCAGCAGCTTAGCTTCAAGCCCCTATGGCTACACCTTC.

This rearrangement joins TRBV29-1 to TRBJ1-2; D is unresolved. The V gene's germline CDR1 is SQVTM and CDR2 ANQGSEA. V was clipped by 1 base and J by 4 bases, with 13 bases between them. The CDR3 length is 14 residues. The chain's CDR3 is CSVEGPLGSYGYTF. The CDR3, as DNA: TGCAGCGTTGAAGGACCCCTGGGCTCCTATGGCTACACCTTC.

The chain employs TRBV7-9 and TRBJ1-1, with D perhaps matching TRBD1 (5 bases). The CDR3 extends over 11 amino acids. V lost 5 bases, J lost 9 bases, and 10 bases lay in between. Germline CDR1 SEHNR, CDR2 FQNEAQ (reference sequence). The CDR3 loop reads CASSPGAQAFF. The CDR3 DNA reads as TGTGCCAGCAGCCCCGGGGCCCAAGCTTTCTTT.

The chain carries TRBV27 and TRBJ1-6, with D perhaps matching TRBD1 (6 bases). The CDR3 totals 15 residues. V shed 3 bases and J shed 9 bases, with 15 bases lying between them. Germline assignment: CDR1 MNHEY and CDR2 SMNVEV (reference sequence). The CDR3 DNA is TGTGCCAGCAGTTTCGGGGGGCAGGGTAGTTCACCCCTCCACTTT. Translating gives CASSFGGQGSSPLHF.

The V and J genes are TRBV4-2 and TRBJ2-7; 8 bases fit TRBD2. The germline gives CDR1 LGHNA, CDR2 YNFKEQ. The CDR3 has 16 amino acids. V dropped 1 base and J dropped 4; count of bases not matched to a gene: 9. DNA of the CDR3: TGTGCCAGCAGCCAAGTCGGATCGGGAGGGGGGTACGAGCAGTACTTC. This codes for CASSQVGSGGGYEQYF.

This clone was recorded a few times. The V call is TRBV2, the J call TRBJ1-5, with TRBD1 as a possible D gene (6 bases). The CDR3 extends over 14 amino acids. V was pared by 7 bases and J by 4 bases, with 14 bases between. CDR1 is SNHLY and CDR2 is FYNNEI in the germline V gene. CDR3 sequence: CASKGGERNQPQHF. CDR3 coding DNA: TGTGCCAGCAAAGGGGGGGAGCGGAATCAGCCCCAGCATTTT.